The 22 T cell receptor beta chains listed next were all sequenced from one sample in a study of shared clonotypes between healthy human individuals. Profiling relied on immunoSEQ multiplex PCR, and the TCRdb table lists in-frame clones only, not all of them. The table lists fewer than 1.4 million clones, 75% to 80% of them singletons. Specimen: memory CD4+ T cells from PBMCs. Subset described: CD45RA-negative fraction. The receptors come from a man between 18 and 35 years old in good health. Some clones in this sample may be carry-over from other donors' samples.

This chain links TRBV28 with TRBJ2-5; TRBD1 or TRBD2 may be the D gene (6 bases each). In germline, CDR1 is MDHEN, CDR2 SYDVKM. V dropped 5 bases and J dropped 5 bases, with 21 bases sitting between them. The CDR3 has 16 amino acids. This CDR3 is CASSPIGWGARETQYF. The CDR3 DNA is TGTGCCAGCAGTCCCATCGGATGGGGGGCGAGGGAGACCCAGTACTTC.

This clone was seen once. The chain employs TRBV15 and TRBJ1-2; TRBD1 is a possible D gene (6 bases). The CDR3 covers 14 residues. With 0 bases removed from V and 7 bases from J, the gap between germline ends came to 12 bases. Per germline, CDR1 LNHNV and CDR2 YYDKDF (reference sequence). The chain's CDR3 is CATSRDKQGLGYTF. The CDR3 nucleotides are TGTGCCACCAGCAGAGATAAACAGGGACTTGGCTACACCTTC.

CDR3 region: CASSTYEQGKNIQYF. For the CDR3, the DNA is TGTGCCAGTTCAACGTACGAGCAGGGCAAAAACATTCAGTACTTC. The chain recombines TRBV19 with TRBJ2-4; weak D call: TRBD1 (5 bases). V gave up 8 bases and J gave up 3 bases, with 17 bases separating them. Germline V gene sequence: CDR1 LNHDA, CDR2 SQIVND (reference sequence). The CDR3 consists of 15 residues.

This sequence joins TRBV10-3 and TRBJ1-1; 7 nucleotides match TRBD1. This CDR3 has 13 residues. V shed 11 bases and J 3 bases; nucleotides not matched to a gene: 9. In germline, CDR1 is ENHRY, CDR2 SYGVKD. The DNA of the CDR3 is TGTGCCGGGGCGACAGGGATCTACACTGAAGCTTTCTTT. Its protein product is CAGATGIYTEAFF.

CDR3 residues: CASSLRSGRADNEQFF. The CDR3 DNA follows: TGCGCCAGCAGCTTACGTAGCGGGAGGGCCGACAATGAGCAGTTCTTC. The rearrangement links TRBV5-1 to TRBJ2-1, with 11 nucleotides matching TRBD2. V was clipped by 2 bases and J by 5 bases; unmatched bases: 6. The CDR3 contains 16 residues. The germline CDR1 and CDR2 sequences are SGHRS and YFSETQ.

The chain recombines TRBV28 with TRBJ1-4; D remains unclear. Trimming cost V 3 bases and J 0 bases, with 8 bases left between them. CDR1 MDHEN and CDR2 SYDVKM come from the germline V gene. CDR3 length: 15 amino acids. The CDR3: CASSFSGTTNEKLFF. The CDR3 DNA follows: TGTGCCAGCAGTTTTTCCGGGACAACTAATGAAAAACTGTTTTTT.

V is TRBV30 and J is TRBJ1-4; 7 nucleotides match TRBD1. J was trimmed by 7 bases and V by 2 bases; bases with no gene match: 7. The CDR3 loop spans 14 amino acids. Germline-derived CDR1 and CDR2 are GTSNPN and SVGIG (reference sequence). The CDR3: CAWSSRGGTEKLFF. CDR3 coding DNA: TGTGCCTGGAGTTCCCGAGGGGGCACTGAAAAACTGTTTTTT.

The chain has TRBV6-1 and TRBJ1-5; D is unclear. V lost 2 bases and J lost 7, with 12 bases in between. Germline CDR1 is MNHNS and CDR2 is SASEGT. This CDR3 has 14 amino acids. The CDR3 protein is CASSEHPGWQPQHF. CDR3 nucleotide sequence: TGTGCCAGCAGTGAACACCCGGGGTGGCAGCCCCAGCATTTT.

The V call is TRBV7-2, the J call TRBJ2-1; maybe TRBD1 (6 bases). Per germline, CDR1 SGHTA and CDR2 FQGNSA. The CDR3 runs to 16 residues. V gave up 5 bases and J gave up 3 bases, with 17 bases separating them. The CDR3 loop reads CASSLGLTGYYNEQFF. As DNA, the CDR3 is TGTGCCAGCAGCCTAGGACTGACAGGCTACTACAATGAGCAGTTCTTC. Based on the CDR3 plus reference TRBV7-2 and TRBJ2-1, the full variable domain is GAGVSQSPSNKVTEKGKDVELRCDPISGHTALYWYRQSLGQGLEFLIYFQGNSAPDKSGLPSDRFSAERTGGSVSTLTIQRTQQEDSAVYLCASSLGLTGYYNEQFFGPGTRLTVL.

With regard to this clone: This likely reflects a read error, since a far larger clone is one base away. The chain carries TRBV11-2 and TRBJ2-1; D unclear. V lost 2 bases and J lost 12, with 17 bases in between. CDR3 size: 14 residues. Germline assignment: CDR1 SGHAT and CDR2 FQNNGV. The CDR3 region is CASSLLGTPGGQFF. The CDR3 region has the DNA TGTGCCAGCAGCTTATTAGGTACCCCAGGTGGGCAGTTCTTC.

V and J are TRBV5-1 and TRBJ1-4; 7 bases agree with TRBD1. This CDR3 contains 18 residues. Unmatched junction bases numbered 12, after V lost 0 bases and J lost 4 bases. Germline assignment: CDR1 SGHRS and CDR2 YFSETQ. The CDR3: CASSLGPFTGAVNEKLFF. For the CDR3, the DNA is TGCGCCAGCAGCTTGGGGCCCTTTACAGGGGCCGTTAATGAAAAACTGTTTTTT.

This clone has only a few counts. The chain carries TRBV2 and TRBJ2-1; no definite D call. The CDR3 consists of 13 residues. The germline CDR1 and CDR2 sequences are SNHLY and FYNNEI. V lost 0 bases and J lost 12, with 12 bases in between. CDR3 nucleotide sequence: TGTGCCAGCAGTGAAGCCCCACGGATAGGGCAGTTCTTC. It yields the protein CASSEAPRIGQFF.

This rearrangement joins TRBV14 to TRBJ1-2; D is uncertain. Per germline, CDR1 SGHDN and CDR2 FVKESK. V shed 1 base and J shed 3 bases, with 12 bases lying between them. The CDR3 runs to 15 residues. DNA for the CDR3: TGTGCCAGCAGCCAAGGGATAGGGATGGACTATGGCTACACCTTC. Protein product: CASSQGIGMDYGYTF.

This clone was picked up one time. The sample contains more than one DNA sequence encoding this CDR3. The V and J genes are TRBV18 and TRBJ1-4; D remains unclear. The V gene's germline CDR1 is KGHSH and CDR2 LQKENI. The CDR3 sequence is 14 residues long. V was cut by 3 bases and J by 0 bases, with 5 bases left in between. In nucleotides, the CDR3 is TGTGCCAGCTCACCGTTATCAACTAATGAAAAACTGTTTTTT. It specifies CASSPLSTNEKLFF.

The V call is TRBV2, the J call TRBJ2-3; D not resolved. The CDR3 is 13 amino acids. V lost 1 base and J lost 5, with 7 bases in between. Per germline, CDR1 SNHLY and CDR2 FYNNEI. DNA of the CDR3: TGTGCCAGCAGTGAAGAGGTCAGAGATACGCAGTATTTT. Its protein is CASSEEVRDTQYF.

The chain employs TRBV9 and TRBJ2-7; 8 bases line up with TRBD2. This CDR3 has 16 residues. The V and J ends lost 0 bases and 3 bases, in that order; junction bases with no gene match: 8. The V gene's germline CDR1 is SGDLS and CDR2 YYNGEE. The CDR3 here is CASSVGRDSGIYEQYF. CDR3 sequence (DNA): TGTGCCAGCAGCGTAGGCAGAGATAGCGGGATCTACGAGCAGTACTTC.

The V and J genes are TRBV9 and TRBJ2-1; D is undetermined. Germline V gene sequence: CDR1 SGDLS, CDR2 YYNGEE. Between the trimmed V and J ends, which lost 0 bases and 4 bases, there was a span of 11 bases. The length of the CDR3 is 15 residues. This CDR3 is CASSVATSFYNEQFF. The CDR3 region has the DNA TGTGCCAGCAGCGTAGCTACCTCATTTTACAATGAGCAGTTCTTC.

V is TRBV5-1 and J is TRBJ2-5; D is possibly TRBD1 (5 bases). Trimming shortened V by 1 base and J by 5 bases, and 12 bases separated the two germline ends. This CDR3 contains 14 residues. Germline CDR1 is SGHRS and CDR2 is YFSETQ. The CDR3 spells CASSLYSGMETQYF. The CDR3 DNA follows: TGCGCCAGCAGCTTGTATTCAGGGATGGAGACCCAGTACTTC. The full variable domain, rest sourced from reference TRBV5-1 and TRBJ2-5, is KAGVTQTPRYLIKTRGQQVTLSCSPISGHRSVSWYQQTPGQGLQFLFEYFSETQRNKGNFPGRFSGRQFSNSRSEMNVSTLELGDSALYLCASSLYSGMETQYFGPGTRLLVL.

This clone was seen a few times. The genes are TRBV4-3 and TRBJ1-1; no reliable D call. Trimming took off 4 bases at V and 0 bases at J, with 9 bases between the two ends. CDR1 is LGHNA, CDR2 YSLEER, per germline. The CDR3 spans 14 residues. CDR3 protein: CASSPPDLNTEAFF. The CDR3 DNA sequence: TGCGCCAGCAGCCCCCCCGATCTGAACACTGAAGCTTTCTTT.

This rearrangement joins TRBV7-3 to TRBJ2-7; possibly TRBD1 or TRBD2 for D (5 bases each). V was trimmed by 5 bases and J by 3 bases, leaving 17 bases between them. The CDR3 has 15 residues. Per the germline V gene, CDR1 is SGHTA and CDR2 is FQGTGA. The CDR3 bases are TGTGCCAGCAGCGCCCAACCCGGGACGGTCTACGAGCAGTACTTC. Translation gives CASSAQPGTVYEQYF.

J is TRBJ2-1 and V is TRBV6-1; D possibly corresponds to TRBD1 (5 bases). There are 13 residues in the CDR3. Germline V lookup: CDR1 MNHNS, CDR2 SASEGT. With 2 bases removed from V and 15 bases from J, the gap between germline ends came to 17 bases. The CDR3 DNA follows: TGTGCCAGCAGTGAAACGAGGCCACAGGTACGGTTCTTC. This translates into CASSETRPQVRFF.

The chain links TRBV27 to TRBJ2-7; 10 positions agree with TRBD1. CDR3 size: 18 residues. With V trimmed by 5 bases and J by 0 bases, 13 bases remained unmatched. Germline V gives CDR1 MNHEY, CDR2 SMNVEV (reference sequence). CDR3 residues: CASSPLSAGQGSSYEQYF. CDR3 bases: TGTGCCAGCAGTCCCCTTTCCGCGGGACAGGGGAGCTCCTACGAGCAGTACTTC.